This T cell receptor (beta chain) is from a study of CD8 T cells in ankylosing spondylitis. The study, taken as a whole, reports: Within ankylosing spondylitis blood, a TCR beta motif made up of several highly homologous variants appeared to be characteristic.

This clonotype was observed a few times. Its specificity is not known. TCRdb recomputed calls from the 5' RACE reads with MiXCR, one row per CDR3 protein. The sample shows a few hundred thousand distinct CDR3 sequences, roughly 13% of them seen only once. This CDR3 has 12 amino acids. Germline CDR1 reads DFQATT; CDR2 reads SNEGSKA (reference sequence). J lost 8 bases, V lost 2 bases, and 2 bases had no gene match. The TCR originated in a male donor with ankylosing spondylitis. Sequenced input: blood, either unsorted or a sorted T cell fraction (not recorded which). V is TRBV20-1 and J is TRBJ2-1; TRBD2 agrees at 8 bases. Here the CDR3 reads CSARREGDEQFF. In DNA form, the CDR3 reads TGCAGTGCTAGACGGGAGGGGGATGAGCAGTTCTTC.